This is a list of T cell receptor beta chains from one sample in a study of vaccination and CD4 T cells after COVID-19. Using its own MiXCR run on the PCR reads, TCRdb lists one record per CDR3 protein. The repertoire holds 15,000 to 20,000 distinct CDR3 sequences, around 63% seen once, with roughly 1.1% in the top ten. The sample consisted of CD4+ T cells from blood, taken after SARS-CoV-2 vaccination. Receptors were obtained from a human donor who had recovered from COVID-19. The CDR3 runs from the conserved cysteine through the conserved F or W.

V gene | CDR3 protein
TRBV5-1 | CASSLWGTQPQHF
TRBV19 | CASMSRGTMETQYF
TRBV7-9 | CASSFLAGGDEQFF
TRBV7-6 | CASSLVRGTGELFF
TRBV6-1 | CASSRGLAGYNEQFF
TRBV27 | CASSLNRQGGYTF
TRBV6-5 | CASSDSTGFNYGYTF
TRBV7-2 | CASSRQGLLETQYF
TRBV27 | CASRAGANYGYTF
TRBV18 | CASSPDTRAGYEQYF
TRBV20-1 | CSASASGSRHEQFF
TRBV20-1 | CSASRLAETQYF
TRBV6-1 | CASSAGTGIAGELFF
TRBV30 | CAPSCYGYTF
TRBV6-2/TRBV6-3 | CASKTGRRANQPQHF
TRBV6-2/TRBV6-3 | CASNQGGSYGELFF
TRBV15 | CATRAGGRGDTQYF
TRBV11-2 | CASSHTSAGPSFGYTF
TRBV10-3 | CAISEERRVGDTQYF
TRBV12-3/TRBV12-4 | CASSLGRFKGNTEAFF
TRBV7-9 | CASGTGLAGDTQYF
TRBV6-1 | CATRRAPGPTNEKLFF
TRBV20-1 | CSAMVTGGWTQPQHF
TRBV2 | CASRKDSNQPQHF
TRBV6-1 | CASSRDGNYGYTF
TRBV9 | CASSVGTANTGELFF
TRBV6-1 | CASSQKPSGVGANVLTF
TRBV7-2 | CASSLAGQGYNEQFF
TRBV20-1 | CSAVRGGQTYEQYF
TRBV5-4 | CASSLEAGYEVEQFF
TRBV12-5 | CASGSIVGTGTDTQYF
TRBV7-9 | CASSLNLASGGAGELFF
TRBV20-1 | CSAPAFRLAGDETQYF
TRBV18 | CASSPAGGGKDTQYF
TRBV27 | CASSSLSGQSYASF
TRBV7-9 | CASSLAQGYGYTF
TRBV7-3 | CASSLVNGSPLHF
TRBV27 | CASSLTPALRRGEQYF
TRBV7-2 | CASSLRPLFGNTIYF
TRBV3-1 | CASTLPDQPQHF
TRBV7-9 | CASSPVGGRVGTEAFF
TRBV19 | CASSMKLARRPADTQYF
TRBV24-1 | CATSSLGGNTGELFF
TRBV7-8 | CASSQDMAQPYEQYF
TRBV28 | CASRGGSYNEQFF
TRBV7-8 | CASSPSANTGELFF
TRBV15 | CATSRTRDSYEQYF
TRBV10-3 | CAIRIGYNSPLHF
TRBV5-6 | CASSLSGANGYTF
TRBV7-9 | CASSPEWTGELFF
TRBV7-8 | CASSQWTSGLQETQYF
TRBV28 | CASNFSTGKGSPLHF
TRBV5-1 | CASSLGDREKNEQYF
TRBV12-3/TRBV12-4 | CASSLANQPQHF
TRBV2 | CASSLTPNSNQPQHF